These 10 T cell receptor beta chains originate from one sample sequenced in a study of human T cells and chemical hapten exposure. Unfractionated whole blood was the source from which total RNA was extracted. Unique molecular identifiers were linked by the library to individual cDNA molecules. MiXCR was run by TCRdb on the reads, yielding one entry per CDR3 protein. The table lists about 120,000 distinct CDR3 sequences, about 8.9% of them singletons. Material: whole blood. The source of these receptors is a human donor in good health. Some clones in this sample may be carry-over from other donors' samples.

In its sample, this clonotype was seen many times. V usage is TRBV6-2 or TRBV6-3 and J usage is TRBJ2-2; D remains ambiguous. V was pared by 5 bases and J by 2 bases, with 6 bases between. Germline CDR1 reads MNHEY; CDR2 reads SVGEGT. This CDR3 region has 13 residues. This CDR3 is CASSRINTGELFF. CDR3 nucleotides: TGTGCCAGCAGTCGGATCAACACCGGGGAGCTGTTTTTT.

This clonotype is a singleton in its sample. The chain uses TRBV6-6 and TRBJ2-3, with D uncertain. The CDR3 sequence is 15 residues long. The germline CDR1 and CDR2 sequences are MNHNY and SVGAGI (reference sequence). V lost 2 bases, J lost 12 bases, and 21 bases lay in between. The CDR3 nucleotides read TGTGCCAGCAGTTACCCACCGGAAGTGGCCGCAAATCAGTATTTT. Encoded protein: CASSYPPEVAANQYF.

Only a few counts were recorded for this clonotype. The chain is built from TRBV14 and TRBJ1-4; D is ambiguous. The CDR3 covers 14 residues. Looked up from germline, CDR1 is SGHDN and CDR2 is FVKESK. Trimming removed 4 bases at V and 5 bases at J, with 11 bases between. CDR3 in DNA: TGTGCCAGCAGCCGGAATTTCGGGAATGAAAAACTGTTTTTT. Amino acids: CASSRNFGNEKLFF. The complete variable domain, with remaining parts taken from reference TRBV14 and TRBJ1-4, reads EAGVTQFPSHSVIEKGQTVTLRCDPISGHDNLYWYRRVMGKEIKFLLHFVKESKQDESGMPNNRFLAERTGGTYSTLKVQPAELEDSGVYFCASSRNFGNEKLFFGSGTQLSVL.

In this sample, this clonotype turned up a few times. This chain uses TRBV7-9 with TRBJ2-7, with D perhaps TRBD1 (5 bases). Trimming shortened V by 5 bases and J by 3 bases, and 11 bases separated the two germline ends. In germline, CDR1 is SEHNR, CDR2 FQNEAQ (reference sequence). The CDR3 is 13 residues long. CDR3 region: CASSLPTGYEQYF. DNA of the CDR3: TGTGCCAGCAGCCTCCCCACAGGCTACGAGCAGTACTTC. The variable domain in full, completed from reference TRBV7-9 and TRBJ2-7, reads DTGVSQNPRHKITKRGQNVTFRCDPISEHNRLYWYRQTLGQGPEFLTYFQNEAQLEKSRLLSDRFSAERPKGSFSTLEIQRTEQGDSAMYLCASSLPTGYEQYFGPGTRLTVT.

Concerning this clonotype: A much bigger clone sits one base away, suggesting this may be a read error. The V gene is TRBV12-3 or TRBV12-4, the J gene TRBJ1-4, with TRBD1 identical over 8 bases. The CDR3 is 14 amino acids. J lost 7 bases, V lost 6 bases, and 7 bases had no gene match. In DNA form, the CDR3 reads TGTGCCAGCAGCACCGGGACAGGTAGTGAAAAACTGTTTTTT. This codes for CASSTGTGSEKLFF.

This clonotype came up a few times. The chain carries TRBV12-3 or TRBV12-4 and TRBJ2-1; D perhaps matches TRBD2 (6 bases). The V and J ends lost 5 bases and 4 bases respectively, with 18 bases between them. The CDR3 covers 16 residues. In nucleotides, the CDR3 is TGTGCCAGCAGTCCCCCCGGAGGGAGGCCATACAATGAGCAGTTCTTC. Its protein product is CASSPPGGRPYNEQFF.

The chain employs TRBV7-9 and TRBJ2-3; TRBD2 might be the D (5 bases). This CDR3 contains 16 residues. The V end was cut by 1 base, the J end by 2 bases, with 13 bases between. Germline V CDR1 and CDR2: SEHNR, FQNEAQ (reference sequence). The CDR3 DNA sequence: TGTGCCAGCAGCTTAGTCGGGAAAGCACACACAGATACGCAGTATTTT. Translated, it gives CASSLVGKAHTDTQYF.

The CDR3 DNA sequence: TGTGCCAGCAGCTTGGGGATAGAGGGCTACACCTTC. This sequence encodes CASSLGIEGYTF. V is TRBV7-9 and J is TRBJ1-2; no definite D call. Trimming removed 3 bases at V and 8 bases at J, with 10 bases between. Looked up from germline, CDR1 is SEHNR and CDR2 is FQNEAQ (reference sequence). This CDR3 region has 12 residues.

A note on this clonotype: This may arise from a read error, as a much more abundant clone is one base away. The chain carries TRBV12-3 or TRBV12-4 and TRBJ2-5; possibly TRBD1 for D (5 bases). The CDR3 runs to 14 residues. The CDR3: CAISPDSFQETQYF. The DNA of the CDR3 is TGTGCCATCAGTCCCGACAGCTTCCAAGAGACCCAGTACTTC.

This clonotype has a handful of counts. This chain links TRBV9 with TRBJ1-5; TRBD1 aligns across 7 bases. The ends lost 4 bases at V and 7 bases at J; junction bases unmatched: 8. Per the germline V gene, CDR1 is SGDLS and CDR2 is YYNGEE. The CDR3 has 14 residues. The CDR3 protein is CASSPGGGGQPQHF. CDR3 sequence (DNA): TGTGCCAGCAGCCCCGGAGGGGGCGGGCAGCCCCAGCATTTT. Looking up the rest from reference TRBV9 and TRBJ1-5 gives the full variable domain: DSGVTQTPKHLITATGQRVTLRCSPRSGDLSVYWYQQSLDQGLQFLIQYYNGEERAKGNILERFSAQQFPDLHSELNLSSLELGDSALYFCASSPGGGGQPQHFGDGTRLSIL.